The next 3 T cell receptor beta chains were all read from a single sample in a study of blood T cell repertoires in COVID-19. Sequencing used immunoSEQ multiplex PCR; TCRdb keeps in-frame clones, though not all of them. The repertoire holds approximately 500,000 clones, approximately 87% seen once, with approximately 2% in the top ten. Sequencing was performed on PBMCs or T cells enriched from blood (not recorded which). All receptors derive from a woman aged 40 to 50 who had recovered from COVID-19.

The V gene is TRBV10-3, the J gene TRBJ2-5, with 10 nucleotides matching TRBD2. The V segment lost 6 bases and the J segment 4 bases; nucleotides outside the gene matches: 8. Germline loops: CDR1 ENHRY, CDR2 SYGVKD. The CDR3 loop spans 15 amino acids. In DNA form, the CDR3 reads TGTGCCATCAGGAAGACTAGCGGGCGTCTAGAGACCCAGTACTTC. Translated: CAIRKTSGRLETQYF.

J is TRBJ2-5 and V is TRBV11-3, with a tentative D call TRBD2 (6 bases). V was shortened by 5 bases and J by 5 bases, with 12 bases between the two germline ends. Per the germline V gene, CDR1 is SGHNT and CDR2 is YENEEA. CDR3 length: 13 amino acids. Here the CDR3 DNA reads TGTGCCAGCAGCGTCGGGAGCGGCGAGACCCAGTACTTC. As protein: CASSVGSGETQYF.

The chain recombines TRBV4-3 with TRBJ1-1, with 7 bases matching TRBD1. The V gene's germline CDR1 is LGHNA and CDR2 YSLEER. V shed 4 bases and J 8 bases; nucleotides not matched to a gene: 7. CDR3 length equals 13 residues. This CDR3 reads CASSPTWDSEAFF. The DNA of the CDR3 is TGCGCCAGCAGCCCTACTTGGGACAGCGAAGCTTTCTTT.